The 27 T cell receptor beta chains in this list originate from one sample, sequenced in a study of blood T cell repertoires in COVID-19. The data were produced by immunoSEQ multiplex PCR, yet TCRdb's version contains in-frame clones alone and is incomplete. The sample holds 250,000 to 350,000 clones; 84% are singletons and the top ten take approximately 15%. Sequencing input: peripheral blood. These receptors were obtained from a person between 65 and 79 years old with COVID-19, enrolled during active disease.

In the case of this clone: Other DNA sequences of this sample code for an identical CDR3. The chain is built from TRBV7-9 and TRBJ2-5; D possibly corresponds to TRBD2 (7 bases). CDR3 size: 15 residues. Germline CDR1 reads SEHNR; CDR2 reads FQNEAQ (reference sequence). Trimming took off 5 bases at V and 5 bases at J, with 18 bases between the two ends. CDR3 loop: CASSLRRGGQETQYF. Written as DNA, the CDR3 is TGTGCCAGCAGCCTCCGTAGGGGGGGTCAGGAGACCCAGTACTTC.

The rearrangement uses TRBV5-1 and TRBJ1-1; D is ambiguous. Germline CDR1 reads SGHRS; CDR2 reads YFSETQ. The ends were cut back, 0 bases at V and 2 bases at J, with 8 bases in the middle. The CDR3 covers 14 residues. The CDR3, as DNA: TGCGCCAGCAGCTTGGGACACCTAAACACTGAAGCTTTCTTT. Translation: CASSLGHLNTEAFF.

The chain is built from TRBV7-2 and TRBJ2-7, with 10 bases lining up with TRBD1. J gave up 4 bases and V 2 bases, and 5 bases lay outside the gene matches. This CDR3 spans 15 amino acids. Looked up from germline, CDR1 is SGHTA and CDR2 is FQGNSA. CDR3 in amino acids: CASSLPGQGRYEQYF. The CDR3 DNA reads as TGTGCCAGCAGCTTACCGGGACAGGGGAGGTACGAGCAGTACTTC.

The CDR3 is CASSSRDGSGGSTDTQYF. CDR3 sequence (DNA): TGTGCCAGCAGCTCGCGCGACGGTAGCGGGGGGAGCACAGATACGCAGTATTTT. This rearrangement joins TRBV3-1 (or the pseudogene TRBV3-2) to TRBJ2-3, with 10 bases aligning to TRBD2. Trimming removed 5 bases from V and 0 bases from J; junction bases left unmatched: 11. The CDR3 covers 18 residues. Germline CDR1 and CDR2: LGHDT and YNNKEL (reference sequence).

With respect to this clone: This same CDR3 is encoded by further DNA sequences in the sample. This chain uses TRBV30 with TRBJ1-2; tentative D call: TRBD1 (6 bases). V lost 2 bases and J 1 base, leaving 8 bases between the germline ends. In germline, CDR1 is GTSNPN, CDR2 SVGIG (reference sequence). The CDR3 is made up of 13 amino acids. This chain's CDR3 is CAWSLQGNYGYTF. The CDR3 region has the DNA TGTGCCTGGAGTCTACAGGGTAACTATGGCTACACCTTC.

The chain combines TRBV24-1 with TRBJ1-2; no clear D. With 6 bases removed from V and 6 bases from J, the gap between germline ends came to 10 bases. Per the germline V gene, CDR1 is KGHDR and CDR2 is SFDVKD. There are 12 residues in the CDR3. CDR3 bases: TGTGCCACCAGTAGCGCGGCAGATGGCTACACCTTC. Translating it yields CATSSAADGYTF.

This chain joins TRBV29-1 and TRBJ1-2, with D uncertain. Trimming stripped 8 bases from V and 0 bases from J, with 16 bases between. Germline V CDR1 and CDR2: SQVTM, ANQGSEA. This CDR3 is built from 14 residues. In nucleotides, the CDR3 is TGCAGCTCCGACCTGGGCAGTCCTAACTATGGCTACACCTTC. Translating gives CSSDLGSPNYGYTF.

J is TRBJ2-1 and V is TRBV28; D possibly corresponds to TRBD1 (6 bases). Germline CDR1 MDHEN, CDR2 SYDVKM. This CDR3 region has 14 residues. V was cut by 6 bases and J by 8 bases, with 17 bases left in between. For the CDR3, the DNA is TGTGCCAGCAGATTCCAACAGGGTTCCCATGAGCAGTTCTTC. Amino acids: CASRFQQGSHEQFF. Full variable domain (rest looked up from reference TRBV28 and TRBJ2-1): DVKVTQSSRYLVKRTGEKVFLECVQDMDHENMFWYRQDPGLGLRLIYFSYDVKMKEKGDIPEGYSVSREKKERFSLILESASTNQTSMYLCASRFQQGSHEQFFGPGTRLTVL.

The chain joins TRBV5-1 to TRBJ2-7; 8 positions match TRBD1. The CDR3 length is 14 residues. The V segment lost 6 bases and the J segment 4 bases; nucleotides outside the gene matches: 9. Germline V gene sequence: CDR1 SGHRS, CDR2 YFSETQ. The CDR3 nucleotides are TGCGCCAGCAATCAGGGGCAGGGGGCTTACGAGCAGTACTTC. Translation gives CASNQGQGAYEQYF.

This rearrangement joins TRBV4-1 to TRBJ2-1, with 7 bases aligning to TRBD2. The trim removed 4 bases at V and 5 bases at J, leaving 14 bases unmatched. This CDR3 has 17 amino acids. Germline CDR1 and CDR2: MGHRA and YSYEKL. Written as DNA, the CDR3 is TGCGCCAGCAGCCCCTCTAGCGGAATGCTCCTAGACAATGAGCAGTTCTTC. This codes for CASSPSSGMLLDNEQFF.

The V call is TRBV28, the J call TRBJ1-4; possible D gene TRBD1, 6 bases. This CDR3 region has 14 residues. The V and J ends lost 6 bases and 4 bases respectively, with 12 bases between them. The germline CDR1 and CDR2 sequences are MDHEN and SYDVKM. CDR3 nucleotide sequence: TGTGCCAGCAGCCCCGGACAGATTAATGAAAAACTGTTTTTT. It codes for CASSPGQINEKLFF. Combining the CDR3 with reference TRBV28 and TRBJ1-4 gives the whole variable domain DVKVTQSSRYLVKRTGEKVFLECVQDMDHENMFWYRQDPGLGLRLIYFSYDVKMKEKGDIPEGYSVSREKKERFSLILESASTNQTSMYLCASSPGQINEKLFFGSGTQLSVL.

The chain employs TRBV4-1 and TRBJ1-2; a possible D gene is TRBD1 (5 bases). The V end lost 0 bases, the J end lost 6 bases, and 14 bases lay between the germline ends. CDR3 length equals 15 residues. Per germline, CDR1 MGHRA and CDR2 YSYEKL. The CDR3: CASSQEVGRVNGYTF. CDR3 in DNA: TGCGCCAGCAGCCAAGAGGTCGGCAGGGTTAATGGCTACACCTTC.

This chain links TRBV7-7 with TRBJ2-1; no definite D call. This CDR3 is built from 13 residues. In germline, CDR1 is SSHAT, CDR2 FNYEAQ (reference sequence). V lost 2 bases and J 5 bases, leaving 7 bases between the germline ends. CDR3 protein: CASSLWSDNEQFF. As DNA, the CDR3 is TGTGCCAGCAGCTTATGGTCAGACAATGAGCAGTTCTTC.

The chain combines TRBV29-1 with TRBJ1-2, with D unresolved. V lost 2 bases, J lost 0 bases, and 10 bases lay in between. The CDR3 runs to 14 residues. Germline V gene sequence: CDR1 SQVTM, CDR2 ANQGSEA. The chain's CDR3 is CSVELEAANYGYTF. DNA for the CDR3: TGCAGCGTTGAACTGGAGGCAGCTAACTATGGCTACACCTTC.

The gene calls are TRBV7-2 and TRBJ2-2, with D maybe TRBD1 (6 bases). Germline-derived CDR1 and CDR2 are SGHTA and FQGNSA. The ends were cut back, 2 bases at V and 6 bases at J, with 16 bases in the middle. This CDR3 spans 16 amino acids. The chain's CDR3 is CASSLLGRGIAGELFF. For the CDR3, the DNA is TGTGCCAGCAGCTTACTTGGCAGGGGTATCGCCGGGGAGCTGTTTTTT.

As DNA, the CDR3 is TGTGCCACCAGCACAAGCGGGAGGGGCACAGATACGCAGTATTTT. Amino acids: CATSTSGRGTDTQYF. The chain links TRBV15 to TRBJ2-3; 10 nucleotides align to TRBD2. V was clipped by 4 bases and J by 1 base; unmatched bases: 2. Germline CDR1 LNHNV, CDR2 YYDKDF (reference sequence). The CDR3 totals 15 residues.

This rearrangement joins TRBV5-5 to TRBJ1-2, with D hard to call. The V end was cut by 3 bases, the J end by 4 bases, with 10 bases between. The V gene's germline CDR1 is SGHKS and CDR2 YYEKEE (reference sequence). The CDR3 is 13 residues long. CDR3 region: CASSSTHIYGYTF. The CDR3 DNA sequence: TGTGCCAGCAGCTCAACTCATATCTATGGCTACACCTTC.

This chain connects TRBV10-3 to TRBJ2-3; 12 nucleotides line up with TRBD2. This CDR3 region has 15 residues. The germline CDR1 and CDR2 sequences are ENHRY and SYGVKD. With 7 bases clipped from V and 0 bases from J, the junction kept 2 bases outside the gene matches. CDR3: CAINLAGGSTDTQYF. The CDR3 region has the DNA TGTGCCATCAATCTAGCGGGGGGGAGCACAGATACGCAGTATTTT.

The chain is built from TRBV4-2 and TRBJ2-1; 14 nucleotides line up with TRBD2. Germline V gene data show CDR1 as LGHNA and CDR2 as YNFKEQ. The V gene end was trimmed by 3 bases and the J gene end by 0 bases; junction bases not matched to a gene: 10. This CDR3 comprises 20 residues. CDR3 sequence reads: CASSQTPGLAGVGSYNEQFF. In DNA, the CDR3 is TGTGCCAGCAGCCAGACCCCGGGACTAGCGGGAGTAGGCTCCTACAATGAGCAGTTCTTC.

The chain couples TRBV4-3 to TRBJ2-1, with 7 nucleotides matching TRBD2. Germline CDR1 and CDR2: LGHNA and YSLEER. The V segment lost 8 bases and the J segment 3 bases; nucleotides outside the gene matches: 7. The CDR3 is 14 residues long. As DNA, the CDR3 is TGCGCCAGCGGGGGGGGAAACAACTACAATGAGCAGTTCTTC. Protein sequence: CASGGGNNYNEQFF.

This clone was found a few times. V and J are TRBV11-2 and TRBJ1-5; 8 positions match TRBD1. V shed 5 bases and J 5 bases; nucleotides not matched to a gene: 8. CDR3 size: 15 residues. CDR1 is SGHAT and CDR2 is FQNNGV in the germline V gene. CDR3 nucleotides: TGTGCCAGCAGCCCCCGGACAGGGTCAGATCAGCCCCAGCATTTT. This translates into CASSPRTGSDQPQHF. Using reference TRBV11-2 and TRBJ1-5 for the parts outside the CDR3, the full variable domain is EAGVAQSPRYKIIEKRQSVAFWCNPISGHATLYWYQQILGQGPKLLIQFQNNGVVDDSQLPKDRFSAERLKGVDSTLKIQPAKLEDSAVYLCASSPRTGSDQPQHFGDGTRLSIL.

The gene calls are TRBV18 and TRBJ2-5; D is unresolved. The V and J ends lost 3 bases and 4 bases respectively, with 9 bases between them. Looked up from germline, CDR1 is KGHSH and CDR2 is LQKENI. The CDR3 has 13 residues. The CDR3: CASSPNYGETQYF. Here the CDR3 DNA reads TGTGCCAGCTCACCTAACTACGGAGAGACCCAGTACTTC.

Only one count was recorded for this clone. The CDR3 loop reads CASSLVMRGQAFF. CDR3 sequence (DNA): TGCGCCAGCAGCTTGGTCATGAGAGGGCAGGCTTTCTTT. V is TRBV5-1 and J is TRBJ1-1; D remains unclear. The germline CDR1 and CDR2 sequences are SGHRS and YFSETQ. The CDR3 is 13 amino acids. The V end lost 0 bases, the J end lost 11 bases, and 14 bases lay between the germline ends.

The chain joins TRBV6-5 to TRBJ1-1; D gene ambiguous. The CDR3 extends over 14 amino acids. Germline lookup yields CDR1 MNHEY and CDR2 SVGAGI. V lost 5 bases and J 1 base, leaving 11 bases between the germline ends. The CDR3 here is CASSTTERNTEAFF. The CDR3 nucleotides read TGTGCCAGCAGTACCACAGAGAGGAACACTGAAGCTTTCTTT.

The chain has TRBV15 and TRBJ2-1, with D possibly matching TRBD1 (8 bases). The germline gives CDR1 LNHNV, CDR2 YYDKDF (reference sequence). V lost 1 base and J lost 6, with 13 bases in between. The CDR3 has 15 amino acids. The CDR3 coding sequence is TGTGCCACCAGCAGAGGACAGGGGAGGGGCAATGAGCAGTTCTTC. This encodes CATSRGQGRGNEQFF.

The chain has TRBV28 and TRBJ1-2, with 9 bases that match TRBD1. From germline, CDR1 is MDHEN and CDR2 SYDVKM. This CDR3 has 17 amino acids. V shed 8 bases, J shed 2 bases, and the junction held 15 bases outside the gene matches. The CDR3 loop is CASLTPEGTGPNYGYTF. In nucleotides, the CDR3 is TGTGCCAGCCTCACACCCGAAGGGACAGGGCCGAACTATGGCTACACCTTC.

V is TRBV28 and J is TRBJ1-6; D is unresolved. Germline V CDR1 and CDR2: MDHEN, SYDVKM. The CDR3 runs to 12 residues. Deletions cut 10 bases from V and 12 bases from J, with 16 bases between. The CDR3 sequence: CATWRPPEPLHF. The CDR3, as DNA: TGTGCCACCTGGAGACCTCCAGAACCCCTCCACTTT.